The entry below gives a single TCR beta chain sequence along with its context. Its specificity is unknown. This record comes from a study of CD8+CD57+ T cells in acquired aplastic anemia. Broader study findings: Comparison of patients with controls identified some 29 shared CD8+ CDR3 sequences.

CDR3 length: 15 residues. In germline, CDR1 is DFQATT, CDR2 SNEGSKA (reference sequence). The germline V and J ends were trimmed by 5 bases and 9 bases, with 23 bases remaining between them. Profiling of TCR beta VDJ combinations and CDR3 sequences used genomic DNA as template. TCRdb used MiXCR to reprocess the reads, holding one entry per CDR3 protein. This sample carries 250,000 to 350,000 distinct CDR3 sequences, 45% to 65% of them seen once, and the ten largest clones take under 8.5%. The chain links TRBV20-1 to TRBJ2-1; tentatively, D is TRBD1 or TRBD2 (5 bases each). The source of this sequence is a human donor with severe aplastic anemia or a healthy control (not recorded which). The sample taken for sequencing was sorted CD4+, CD8+, or CD8+CD57+ T cells (not recorded which) from PBMCs. The CDR3: CSAAPAGREGSEQFF. The CDR3 bases are TGCAGTGCTGCCCCCGCGGGCCGCGAGGGGAGTGAGCAGTTCTTC.